This T cell receptor beta chain was found in a study of shared clonotypes between healthy human individuals. Study outcomes and limitations: Naive subsets generally exceeded memory subsets in estimated richness.

Concerning this clone: The antigen is undetermined.

The authors ran the assay at deep level. Profiling relied on immunoSEQ multiplex PCR, and the TCRdb table lists in-frame clones only, not all of them. The sample contains about 980,000 clones, 76% of which appear only once. Germline V gene lookup returns CDR1 SGHTA and CDR2 FQGNSA. The CDR3 spans 14 residues. V lost 1 base and J lost 9, with 13 bases in between. Specimen: memory CD4+ T cells sorted from blood. Subset described: CD45RA-negative fraction. The source of this sequence is a young man in good health. The chain joins TRBV7-2 to TRBJ1-5; D ambiguous. CDR3 region: CASSLDNGGRPQHF. The CDR3 DNA is TGTGCCAGCAGCTTAGATAACGGTGGGAGGCCCCAGCATTTT.